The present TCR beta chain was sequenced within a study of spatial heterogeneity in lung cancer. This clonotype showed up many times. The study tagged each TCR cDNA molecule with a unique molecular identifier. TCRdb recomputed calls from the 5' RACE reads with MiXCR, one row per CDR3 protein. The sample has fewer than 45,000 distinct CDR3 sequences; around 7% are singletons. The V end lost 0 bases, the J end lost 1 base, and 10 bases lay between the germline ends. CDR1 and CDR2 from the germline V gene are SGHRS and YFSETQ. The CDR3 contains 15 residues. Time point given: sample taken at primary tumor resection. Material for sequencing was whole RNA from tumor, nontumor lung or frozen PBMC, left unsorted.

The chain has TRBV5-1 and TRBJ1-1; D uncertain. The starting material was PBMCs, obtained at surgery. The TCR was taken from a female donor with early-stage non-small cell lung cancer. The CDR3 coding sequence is TGCGCCAGCAGCTTGGATGCGGGAGCGAACACTGAAGCTTTCTTT. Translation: CASSLDAGANTEAFF.